The 27 T cell receptor beta chains presented below share a single source sample, sequenced in a study of cytomegalovirus exposure and HLA in healthy donors. PCR amplification relied on 60 Vbeta primers (plus 13 Jbeta primers). Some clones are missing from TCRdb's copy, which holds only in-frame ones; the method was immunoSEQ multiplex PCR. Seen here are roughly 130,000 clones, roughly 80% observed once, and the top ten hold under 4.5%. What was sequenced was PBMCs. These receptors came from a woman aged 40 to 50 in good health and CMV-seronegative.

The V and J genes are TRBV5-1 and TRBJ2-2, with D tentatively TRBD1 (5 bases). This CDR3 has 15 amino acids. V was trimmed by 2 bases and J by 6 bases, leaving 14 bases between them. CDR1 and CDR2 from the germline V gene are SGHRS and YFSETQ. The CDR3 is CASSFLTGDPGELFF. The CDR3 DNA is TGCGCCAGCAGCTTTCTTACAGGTGATCCCGGGGAGCTGTTTTTT.

The chain employs TRBV4-1 and TRBJ2-7; 9 positions agree with TRBD1. Germline values: CDR1 MGHRA, CDR2 YSYEKL. The CDR3 has 17 amino acids. Trimming took 0 bases from V and 2 from J; bases not matched to a gene: 8. The chain's CDR3 is CASSQDISRQGAYEQYF. In DNA form, the CDR3 reads TGCGCCAGCAGCCAAGATATCAGCAGACAGGGGGCCTACGAGCAGTACTTC.

J is TRBJ2-7 and V is TRBV6-5; D perhaps matches TRBD2 (7 bases). This CDR3 region has 13 residues. Germline CDR1 and CDR2: MNHEY and SVGAGI. V shed 2 bases and J shed 6 bases, with 11 bases lying between them. CDR3 in amino acids: CASSYGGGVEQYF. The CDR3 DNA is TGTGCCAGCAGTTACGGGGGGGGCGTCGAGCAGTACTTC.

This chain uses TRBV6-6 with TRBJ2-5; 7 bases agree with TRBD1. The CDR3 extends over 16 amino acids. In germline, CDR1 is MNHNY, CDR2 SVGAGI (reference sequence). Trimming took 0 bases from V and 5 from J; bases not matched to a gene: 9. Here the CDR3 reads CASSYSGDRAEETQYF. The CDR3, as DNA: TGTGCCAGCAGTTACTCGGGTGACAGGGCGGAGGAGACCCAGTACTTC.

This sequence joins TRBV9 and TRBJ2-7; 10 bases match TRBD2. V gave up 4 bases and J gave up 7 bases; unmatched junction bases: 8. This CDR3 contains 14 residues. CDR1 and CDR2 (germline): SGDLS, YYNGEE. The CDR3 DNA sequence: TGTGCCAGCAGCCCCGGACTAGCGGTACGAGAGCAGTACTTC. Translated, it gives CASSPGLAVREQYF.

V usage is TRBV7-9 and J usage is TRBJ1-1, with D perhaps matching TRBD1 (5 bases). V shed 0 bases and J shed 4 bases, with 12 bases lying between them. There are 15 residues in the CDR3. Germline V gene data show CDR1 as SEHNR and CDR2 as FQNEAQ (reference sequence). This CDR3 reads CASSLARGLGTEAFF. CDR3 DNA: TGTGCCAGCAGCTTAGCTAGGGGTTTGGGCACTGAAGCTTTCTTT.

The CDR3 coding sequence is TGTGCCAGCAGTTTGGAAGACAGCTATGGCTACACCTTC. Translation gives CASSLEDSYGYTF. The chain couples TRBV28 to TRBJ1-2; D may be TRBD1 (5 bases). The CDR3 contains 13 residues. CDR1 MDHEN and CDR2 SYDVKM come from the germline V gene. Trimming took 3 bases from V and 4 from J, leaving 9 bases between them.

The chain is built from TRBV6-6 and TRBJ2-1; D remains ambiguous. The length of the CDR3 is 11 residues. The germline V gene encodes CDR1 MNHNY and CDR2 SVGAGI (reference sequence). The V end was cut by 4 bases, the J end by 8 bases, with 6 bases between. CDR3 coding DNA: TGTGCCAGCAGTTTTGGAGATGAGCAGTTCTTC. Amino acid sequence: CASSFGDEQFF.

The chain links TRBV28 to TRBJ2-7; TRBD2 matches 7 bases. The CDR3 totals 14 residues. Germline values: CDR1 MDHEN, CDR2 SYDVKM. V shed 3 bases and J 3 bases; nucleotides not matched to a gene: 5. CDR3 amino acids: CASSFRGSGYEQYF. The CDR3 bases are TGTGCCAGCAGTTTTCGCGGGAGCGGCTACGAGCAGTACTTC. Combining the CDR3 with reference TRBV28 and TRBJ2-7 gives the whole variable domain DVKVTQSSRYLVKRTGEKVFLECVQDMDHENMFWYRQDPGLGLRLIYFSYDVKMKEKGDIPEGYSVSREKKERFSLILESASTNQTSMYLCASSFRGSGYEQYFGPGTRLTVT.

The chain uses TRBV7-6 and TRBJ2-7; possible D gene TRBD1, 7 bases. Trimming left V 4 bases short and J 11 bases short, with 21 bases between. The CDR3 is 14 residues long. In germline, CDR1 is SGHVS, CDR2 FNYEAQ. CDR3 in amino acids: CASSSGGTAGVEYF. CDR3 bases: TGTGCCAGCAGCTCAGGCGGGACAGCGGGCGTGGAGTACTTC.

The rearrangement joins TRBV5-1 to TRBJ2-7, with 10 bases that match TRBD2. The CDR3 runs to 13 residues. The trim removed 7 bases at V and 4 bases at J, leaving 5 bases unmatched. Germline CDR1 is SGHRS and CDR2 is YFSETQ. The CDR3 region is CASALAGEYEQYF. The CDR3 nucleotides are TGCGCCAGCGCCCTAGCGGGAGAATACGAGCAGTACTTC.

This clone was observed a handful of times. CDR3 sequence reads: CASRPVPSSVPQHF. CDR3 coding DNA: TGTGCCAGCAGACCGGTTCCATCTAGCGTGCCCCAGCATTTT. The rearrangement uses TRBV6-5 and TRBJ1-5; D not certain. The CDR3 totals 14 residues. CDR1 is MNHEY and CDR2 is SVGAGI in the germline V gene. V lost 6 bases and J lost 9, with 18 bases in between.

This clone was detected a few times. The V call is TRBV29-1, the J call TRBJ2-1; tentative D call: TRBD2 (6 bases). Germline V gene lookup returns CDR1 SQVTM and CDR2 ANQGSEA. V lost 0 bases and J lost 3, with 9 bases in between. This CDR3 spans 14 amino acids. CDR3 in amino acids: CSVEEGGFYNEQFF. The CDR3 DNA is TGCAGCGTTGAAGAGGGGGGTTTCTACAATGAGCAGTTCTTC.

The table lists this clone with a count of one. The rearrangement links TRBV7-9 to TRBJ1-3, with a possible D match to TRBD1 (5 bases). The V end lost 5 bases, the J end lost 0 bases, and 11 bases lay between the germline ends. Germline values: CDR1 SEHNR, CDR2 FQNEAQ (reference sequence). The CDR3 is 15 residues long. The CDR3 DNA sequence: TGTGCCAGCAGCCCCCGCGACAGCTCTGGAAACACCATATATTTT. Translating gives CASSPRDSSGNTIYF. The full variable domain, with the rest looked up from reference TRBV7-9 and TRBJ1-3, is DTGVSQNPRHKITKRGQNVTFRCDPISEHNRLYWYRQTLGQGPEFLTYFQNEAQLEKSRLLSDRFSAERPKGSFSTLEIQRTEQGDSAMYLCASSPRDSSGNTIYFGEGSWLTVV.

The rearrangement uses TRBV7-2 and TRBJ1-1; D possibly corresponds to TRBD1 (6 bases). The V gene's germline CDR1 is SGHTA and CDR2 FQGNSA. V dropped 5 bases and J dropped 0 bases, with 10 bases sitting between them. The length of the CDR3 is 14 residues. The CDR3 region is CASSQRGMNTEAFF. The CDR3 region has the DNA TGTGCCAGCAGCCAAAGGGGGATGAACACTGAAGCTTTCTTT.

This clone has only a few counts. The chain recombines TRBV29-1 with TRBJ1-4; 9 bases are shared with TRBD1. There are 13 residues in the CDR3. Germline V gene lookup returns CDR1 SQVTM and CDR2 ANQGSEA. Trimming removed 1 base from V and 8 bases from J; junction bases left unmatched: 2. CDR3 protein: CSVEGTGAEKLFF. CDR3 nucleotide sequence: TGCAGCGTTGAAGGGACAGGGGCGGAAAAACTGTTTTTT.

The V call is TRBV7-3, the J call TRBJ2-3; the D gene is possibly TRBD1 (5 bases). CDR3 size: 16 residues. Deletions cut 2 bases from V and 2 bases from J, with 14 bases between. CDR1 is SGHTA and CDR2 is FQGTGA in the germline V gene. CDR3 in amino acids: CASSLGYRGSTDTQYF. For the CDR3, the DNA is TGTGCCAGCAGCTTAGGATATAGGGGTTCCACAGATACGCAGTATTTT.

Only a few counts were recorded for this clone. This chain links TRBV7-9 with TRBJ2-1; no reliable D call. V lost 5 bases and J 4 bases, leaving 6 bases between the germline ends. CDR3 length: 12 amino acids. Looked up from germline, CDR1 is SEHNR and CDR2 is FQNEAQ (reference sequence). The CDR3 DNA sequence: TGTGCCAGCAGCCAGGATTACAATGAGCAGTTCTTC. Its protein product is CASSQDYNEQFF.

The chain links TRBV11-2 to TRBJ2-3; D is ambiguous. The V end lost 3 bases, the J end lost 3 bases, and 4 bases lay between the germline ends. This CDR3 spans 12 amino acids. The germline V gene encodes CDR1 SGHAT and CDR2 FQNNGV. The CDR3 sequence is CASSFGTDTQYF. CDR3 DNA sequence: TGTGCCAGCAGCTTCGGTACAGATACGCAGTATTTT.

DNA of the CDR3: TGTGCCAGCAGCGGTGGGCCGGGAGGCTACACCTTC. It codes for CASSGGPGGYTF. This chain connects TRBV2 to TRBJ1-2, with D uncertain. CDR3 length: 12 amino acids. Trimming shortened V by 6 bases and J by 8 bases, and 13 bases separated the two germline ends. Germline-derived CDR1 and CDR2 are SNHLY and FYNNEI.

The genes are TRBV9 and TRBJ2-1, with 12 bases aligning to TRBD2. The CDR3 extends over 15 amino acids. V gave up 4 bases and J gave up 5 bases; unmatched junction bases: 4. Germline assignment: CDR1 SGDLS and CDR2 YYNGEE. CDR3 region: CASSPLAGGNNEQFF. The CDR3 DNA sequence: TGTGCCAGCAGCCCCCTAGCGGGAGGGAACAATGAGCAGTTCTTC.

This chain joins TRBV18 and TRBJ2-2, with 7 nucleotides matching TRBD1. There are 16 residues in the CDR3. CDR1 and CDR2 (germline): KGHSH, LQKENI. J was trimmed by 0 bases and V by 3 bases; bases with no gene match: 4. CDR3 in DNA: TGTGCCAGCTCACCTTCCGGGACAGCGAACACCGGGGAGCTGTTTTTT. Protein sequence: CASSPSGTANTGELFF.

The chain joins TRBV10-3 to TRBJ2-7, with 11 bases identical to TRBD1. Per germline, CDR1 ENHRY and CDR2 SYGVKD. The CDR3 length is 16 residues. The junction had 7 bases not matched to a gene; V was cut back by 4 bases and J by 2 bases. As DNA, the CDR3 is TGTGCCATCAGTGGGGGGGGGACAGGGGGGGCCTACGAGCAGTACTTC. Translation gives CAISGGGTGGAYEQYF.

The chain has TRBV25-1 and TRBJ2-3; 13 bases agree with TRBD2. Germline CDR1 reads MGHDK; CDR2 reads SYGVNS. Trimming at V came to 6 bases and at J to 2 bases, leaving 11 bases not matched to a gene. The CDR3 covers 18 residues. The chain's CDR3 is CASRGLTGTSGNTDTQYF. The CDR3 DNA sequence: TGTGCCAGCAGGGGACTTACCGGGACTAGCGGGAACACAGATACGCAGTATTTT. The whole variable domain, remainder taken from reference TRBV25-1 and TRBJ2-3, is EADIYQTPRYLVIGTGKKITLECSQTMGHDKMYWYQQDPGMELHLIHYSYGVNSTEKGDLSSESTVSRIRTEHFPLTLESARPSHTSQYLCASRGLTGTSGNTDTQYFGPGTRLTVL.

The CDR3 DNA sequence: TGTGCCAGCAGCCACGAAGGTACAGGGGGTTTGGGACGTACGCAGTATTTT. The encoded protein is CASSHEGTGGLGRTQYF. The V gene is TRBV5-4, the J gene TRBJ2-3, with 8 bases fitting TRBD1. V was pared by 4 bases and J by 8 bases, with 18 bases of the junction left unmatched. The CDR3 is 17 amino acids. Germline V CDR1 and CDR2: SGHNT, YYREEE (reference sequence).

The chain carries TRBV27 and TRBJ1-2; no reliable D call. With 7 bases removed from V and 4 bases from J, the gap between germline ends came to 10 bases. Germline V lookup: CDR1 MNHEY, CDR2 SMNVEV (reference sequence). The CDR3 has 12 residues. The CDR3 sequence: CASMSQFYGYTF. The CDR3 region has the DNA TGTGCCAGCATGTCCCAATTCTATGGCTACACCTTC.

The genes are TRBV6-5 and TRBJ2-5; D may be TRBD2 (6 bases). The better agreement between TRBJ2-7 and the DNA end casts doubt on the J call. The CDR3 has 14 amino acids. The V gene's germline CDR1 is MNHEY and CDR2 SVGAGI. CDR3 nucleotides: TGTGCCAGCAGTTTTCTAGCGAACTCCTACGAGCAGTACTTC. Translation gives CASSFLANSYEQYF.